This is a list of T cell receptor beta chains from one sample in a study of neurological immune-mediated disorders. From the 5' RACE reads, TCRdb called clonotypes with MiXCR, one entry per CDR3 protein. This sample has 95,000 to 110,000 distinct CDR3 sequences, with 11% found just once. Sample: PBMCs. The receptors stem from a female donor with HTLV-1-associated myelopathy (HAM/TSP). Both conserved end residues are part of each CDR3. D genes are given only for firm matches. A clone size is listed for some rows: how often the clone was seen (once, few, many), or a class if it is expanded.

V: TRBV3-1
J: TRBJ2-5
size: many
D: TRBD2
CDR3: CASSQGLAGLETQYF
DNA: TGTGCCAGCAGCCAGGGGCTAGCGGGGTTAGAGACCCAGTACTTC

V: TRBV9
J: TRBJ2-7
size: many
D: NA
CDR3: CASSPGTTPRNEQYF
DNA: TGTGCCAGCAGCCCCGGGACAACCCCCCGTAACGAGCAGTACTTC

V: TRBV12-3/TRBV12-4
J: TRBJ2-3
size: many
D: TRBD2
CDR3: CASSWTSSTDTQYF
DNA: TGTGCCAGCAGTTGGACTAGCTCCACAGATACGCAGTATTTT

V: TRBV5-1
J: TRBJ2-7
size: many
D: TRBD1
CDR3: CASSGGTGESEQYF
DNA: TGCGCCAGCAGCGGGGGGACAGGGGAATCCGAGCAGTACTTC

V: TRBV7-3
J: TRBJ2-1
size: many
D: NA
CDR3: CASSLGDRAYNEQFF
DNA: TGTGCCAGCAGCTTAGGAGACCGAGCCTACAATGAGCAGTTCTTC

V: TRBV20-1
J: TRBJ2-5
size: many
D: NA
CDR3: CSARDYRDISQETQYF
DNA: TGCAGTGCTAGAGACTACAGGGATATCAGCCAAGAGACCCAGTACTTC

V: TRBV19
J: TRBJ2-7
size: many
D: TRBD1
CDR3: CASSGRDRIYEQYF
DNA: TGTGCCAGTAGTGGACGGGACAGGATCTACGAGCAGTACTTC

V: TRBV6-6
J: TRBJ1-4
size: few
D: NA
CDR3: CASSYTELYNEKLFF
DNA: TGTGCCAGCAGTTACACCGAGCTCTATAATGAAAAACTGTTTTTT

V: TRBV7-9
J: TRBJ1-2
size: many
D: NA
CDR3: CASSSPQGSNYGYTF
DNA: TGTGCCAGCAGCTCCCCTCAGGGGTCGAACTATGGCTACACCTTC

V: TRBV20-1
J: TRBJ2-7
size: NA
D: TRBD1
CDR3: CSAPQTGGNEQYF
DNA: TGCAGTGCACCCCAGACAGGGGGGAACGAGCAGTACTTC

V: TRBV28
J: TRBJ2-2
size: many
D: NA
CDR3: CASSLVRPLANTGELFF
DNA: TGTGCCAGCAGTTTAGTCAGGCCCCTCGCGAACACCGGGGAGCTGTTTTTT

V: TRBV5-1
J: TRBJ2-7
size: many
D: NA
CDR3: CASSLQGYSSYEQYF
DNA: TGCGCCAGCAGCCTACAGGGTTACAGCTCCTACGAGCAGTACTTC

V: TRBV6-6
J: TRBJ2-2
size: many
D: NA
CDR3: CASARQINTGELFF
DNA: TGTGCCAGCGCACGACAGATTAACACCGGGGAGCTGTTTTTT

V: TRBV20-1
J: TRBJ2-4
size: few
D: TRBD2
CDR3: CSARAGLAGAQGAKNIQYF
DNA: TGCAGTGCTAGGGCCGGACTAGCGGGGGCCCAGGGGGCCAAAAACATTCAGTACTTC

V: TRBV6-5
J: TRBJ2-7
size: many
D: NA
CDR3: CASSRGGGNPYEQYF
DNA: TGTGCCAGCAGCCGCGGTGGGGGTAACCCCTACGAGCAGTACTTC

V: TRBV11-2
J: TRBJ2-1
size: many
D: NA
CDR3: CASSLALRTPNF
DNA: TGTGCCAGCAGCTTAGCCCTGAGGACCCCCAACTTC

V: TRBV20-1
J: TRBJ2-3
size: many
D: NA
CDR3: CSVRVPQWGTDTQYF
DNA: TGCAGTGTGAGGGTCCCGCAGTGGGGCACAGATACGCAGTATTTT

V: TRBV2
J: TRBJ2-1
size: many
D: TRBD2
CDR3: CASSQREGRGFF
DNA: TGTGCCAGCAGTCAAAGGGAAGGGAGGGGATTCTTC

V: TRBV5-1
J: TRBJ2-5
size: NA
D: NA
CDR3: CASSSDIRAETQYF
DNA: TGCGCCAGCAGTAGTGACATCCGAGCGGAGACCCAGTACTTC

V: TRBV12-3/TRBV12-4
J: TRBJ2-2
size: many
D: TRBD2
CDR3: CASSPRTSGGLKLFF
DNA: TGTGCCAGCAGTCCTAGGACTAGCGGGGGTTTAAAGCTGTTTTTT